The 18 T cell receptor beta chains presented below share a single source sample, sequenced in a study of blood T cell repertoires in COVID-19. Generated by immunoSEQ multiplex PCR, the TCRdb table keeps only in-frame clones and is missing some. The sample comprises about 180,000 clones, around 89% of which are singletons, and 1.5% to 2% rests with the top ten. The sequenced sample consisted of peripheral blood. The receptors were gathered from a man aged 18 to 29 who had recovered from COVID-19.

CDR3 protein: CASSQTGLATYEQYF. CDR3 nucleotide sequence: TGTGCCAGCAGCCAAACTGGACTAGCTACTTACGAGCAGTACTTC. V gene TRBV4-2 combines with J gene TRBJ2-7, with TRBD2 matching 8 bases. Germline-derived CDR1 and CDR2 are LGHNA and YNFKEQ. The CDR3 is 15 amino acids. The ends lost 2 bases at V and 4 bases at J; junction bases unmatched: 7.

Concerning this clone itself: This same CDR3 is encoded by further DNA sequences in the sample. The chain couples TRBV3-1 (or the pseudogene TRBV3-2) to TRBJ2-1; 11 bases are shared with TRBD2. Per the germline V gene, CDR1 is LGHDT and CDR2 is YNNKEL (reference sequence). The CDR3 is 15 amino acids. Unmatched junction bases numbered 2, after V lost 4 bases and J lost 3 bases. This chain's CDR3 is CASSPLAGGYNEQFF. DNA for the CDR3: TGTGCCAGCAGCCCTCTAGCGGGAGGCTACAATGAGCAGTTCTTC.

Concerning this clone: Other DNA sequences in this sample translate to the same CDR3. The CDR3 protein is CASSFLANEQYF. The CDR3 coding sequence is TGTGCCAGCAGCTTTCTCGCGAACGAGCAGTACTTC. The chain uses TRBV7-9 and TRBJ2-7, with D unresolved. The germline V and J ends were trimmed by 3 bases and 5 bases, with 8 bases remaining between them. The germline gives CDR1 SEHNR, CDR2 FQNEAQ (reference sequence). CDR3 length equals 12 residues.

The V call is TRBV23-1, the J call TRBJ2-1, with 11 bases fitting TRBD2. TRBV23-1 is assigned to the ORF class and has an uncertain function. The CDR3 runs to 18 residues. Trimming removed 2 bases from V and 2 bases from J; junction bases left unmatched: 8. The CDR3: CASSQPPGLAEPYNEQFF. The CDR3 region has the DNA TGCGCCAGCAGTCAACCTCCGGGACTAGCGGAGCCCTACAATGAGCAGTTCTTC.

The chain has TRBV10-1 and TRBJ1-4; perhaps TRBD1 as D (6 bases). Germline V gives CDR1 WNHNN, CDR2 SYGVQD (reference sequence). Between the trimmed V and J ends, which lost 0 bases and 8 bases, there was a span of 16 bases. This CDR3 has 16 residues. The CDR3 region has the DNA TGCGCCAGCAGTGAGTCACGGGGAGCGGGGGCAGAAAAACTGTTTTTT. Protein product: CASSESRGAGAEKLFF.

The rearrangement uses TRBV4-3 and TRBJ1-1; D is ambiguous. This CDR3 is built from 15 residues. V lost 3 bases, J lost 2 bases, and 13 bases lay in between. CDR1 and CDR2 from the germline V gene are LGHNA and YSLEER. The CDR3 bases are TGCGCCAGCAGCCAGCAGTTCCCCAGTAACACTGAAGCTTTCTTT. This translates into CASSQQFPSNTEAFF.

The chain couples TRBV24-1 to TRBJ1-1; 7 bases are a match to TRBD1. The CDR3 extends over 18 amino acids. The V segment lost 0 bases and the J segment 2 bases; nucleotides outside the gene matches: 11. The germline V gene encodes CDR1 KGHDR and CDR2 SFDVKD. Written as DNA, the CDR3 is TGTGCCACCAGTGATTTGCCTGACAGGGCGGGGTTCAACACTGAAGCTTTCTTT. Its translation is CATSDLPDRAGFNTEAFF.

The chain links TRBV7-8 to TRBJ2-7; 12 bases map to TRBD2. The CDR3 length is 14 residues. Germline assignment: CDR1 SGHVS and CDR2 FQNEAQ. Trimming cost V 6 bases and J 4 bases; bases outside gene matches: 4. DNA for the CDR3: TGTGCCAGCAGGCCCGGGACTAGCGGGTACGAGCAGTACTTC. Its protein is CASRPGTSGYEQYF.

This rearrangement joins TRBV6-5 to TRBJ2-2; 8 nucleotides match TRBD1. Germline assignment: CDR1 MNHEY and CDR2 SVGAGI. This CDR3 spans 15 amino acids. V lost 6 bases to trimming and J lost 8 bases; unmatched junction nucleotides: 11. In DNA, the CDR3 is TGTGCCAGCAGCCGCCCGACAGGGGCGACGGGGGAGCTGTTTTTT. Translation gives CASSRPTGATGELFF.

This chain connects TRBV6-5 to TRBJ2-2; TRBD1 matches at 7 bases. Germline values: CDR1 MNHEY, CDR2 SVGAGI. The trim removed 6 bases at V and 4 bases at J, leaving 5 bases unmatched. The CDR3 runs 14 residues. The CDR3 nucleotides read TGTGCCAGCAGCCACGGGACAGCCACCGGGGAGCTGTTTTTT. Its translation is CASSHGTATGELFF.

V usage is TRBV6-2 or TRBV6-3 and J usage is TRBJ1-5, with D uncertain. With 2 bases removed from V and 6 bases from J, the gap between germline ends came to 8 bases. The germline CDR1 and CDR2 sequences are MNHEY and SVGEGT. The CDR3 runs to 13 residues. The CDR3 DNA reads TGTGCCAGCAGTTACCGGGAATCTCAGCCCCAGCATTTT. Translated, it gives CASSYRESQPQHF.

The genes are TRBV10-3 and TRBJ2-7; possible D gene TRBD1, 6 bases. CDR1 and CDR2 (germline): ENHRY, SYGVKD. The V gene lost 11 bases and the J gene lost 1 base, with 18 bases spanning the gap. The CDR3 extends over 14 amino acids. The CDR3 DNA reads TGTGCCGCCAGAGCGACAGGAGCTTCCTACGAGCAGTACTTC. Its protein product is CAARATGASYEQYF.

The V and J genes are TRBV4-1 and TRBJ1-1, with 11 bases lining up with TRBD1. Germline CDR1 and CDR2: MGHRA and YSYEKL. The junction had 3 bases not matched to a gene; V was cut back by 1 base and J by 5 bases. The CDR3 is 15 amino acids. CDR3 sequence: CASSQAGQGGTEAFF. The CDR3 coding sequence is TGCGCCAGCAGCCAAGCGGGACAGGGGGGGACTGAAGCTTTCTTT.

The chain uses TRBV7-2 and TRBJ2-3; unclear D gene. Trimming pared 11 bases from V and 2 bases from J, leaving 14 bases between. Looked up from germline, CDR1 is SGHTA and CDR2 is FQGNSA. The CDR3 has 13 residues. In nucleotides, the CDR3 is TGTGCCGGAACACTATACAACACAGATACGCAGTATTTT. Amino acid sequence: CAGTLYNTDTQYF.

V and J are TRBV19 and TRBJ2-2; a possible D gene is TRBD2 (6 bases). Trimming shortened V by 5 bases and J by 3 bases, and 10 bases separated the two germline ends. Germline values: CDR1 LNHDA, CDR2 SQIVND (reference sequence). There are 14 residues in the CDR3. The CDR3 sequence: CASSRGSYTGELFF. The CDR3 DNA follows: TGTGCCAGTAGTCGGGGGTCGTACACCGGGGAGCTGTTTTTT.

The chain has TRBV4-3 and TRBJ1-2, with D possibly TRBD1 on 5 matching bases. The ends were cut back, 0 bases at V and 4 bases at J, with 15 bases in the middle. The length of the CDR3 is 16 residues. In germline, CDR1 is LGHNA, CDR2 YSLEER. CDR3 protein: CASSQELGGVGYGYTF. In nucleotides, the CDR3 is TGCGCCAGCAGCCAAGAATTAGGAGGGGTAGGCTATGGCTACACCTTC.

The J gene is TRBJ1-1, the V gene TRBV3-1 (or the pseudogene TRBV3-2); D not resolved. V was clipped by 2 bases and J by 0 bases, with 22 bases between them. Germline CDR1 LGHDT, CDR2 YNNKEL (reference sequence). The CDR3 runs to 19 residues. The CDR3 DNA sequence: TGTGCCAGCAGCCAACGCGGCCGGGAAAGCGAGTTCATGAACACTGAAGCTTTCTTT. Protein sequence: CASSQRGRESEFMNTEAFF.

The chain combines TRBV3-1 (or the pseudogene TRBV3-2) with TRBJ1-1, with 10 positions matching TRBD1. V lost 4 bases, J lost 3 bases, and 2 bases stayed unmatched. The CDR3 length is 14 residues. From germline, CDR1 is LGHDT and CDR2 YNNKEL (reference sequence). CDR3 protein: CASSRQGADTEAFF. The CDR3 nucleotides read TGTGCCAGCAGCCGACAGGGGGCGGACACTGAAGCTTTCTTT.